The 18 T cell receptor beta chains in this list originate from one sample, sequenced in a study of post-analysis software for immune sequencing data. Notes on the study in general: Five TRBV segments were more frequent in patients than controls; TRBV5-6, TRBV5-1 and TRBV20-1 belonged to this group.

TCR beta cDNA libraries included unique molecular identifiers. Via MiXCR, TCRdb re-called the PCR reads, giving one row per CDR3 protein. Among over 150,000 distinct CDR3 sequences, approximately 30% were seen once, and the ten largest hold more than 1.3%. Their specific antigens are unknown. Material for sequencing was blood. These receptors all stem from a girl between 5 and 17 years old with multiple sclerosis.

This clonotype was seen at least ten times. The V gene is TRBV10-3, the J gene TRBJ1-1; D may be TRBD1 (6 bases). The germline V gene has CDR1 ENHRY and CDR2 SYGVKD. CDR3 size: 13 residues. Deletions cut 10 bases from V and 4 bases from J, with 16 bases between. The CDR3 loop reads CATTQGMSTEAFF. The CDR3 nucleotides read TGTGCCACCACACAGGGAATGAGCACTGAAGCTTTCTTT.

About this clonotype: This may be a read error: a much more frequent sequence differs by one nucleotide. V gene TRBV6-6 combines with J gene TRBJ2-3; possible D gene TRBD2, 5 bases. The CDR3 extends over 16 amino acids. Germline V gene lookup returns CDR1 MNHNY and CDR2 SVGAGI (reference sequence). The V gene lost 10 bases and the J gene lost 0 bases, with 20 bases spanning the gap. CDR3 region: CANTAGSDGSTDTQYF. Written as DNA, the CDR3 is TGTGCCAACACTGCAGGTAGCGACGGTAGCACAGATACGCAGTATTTT.

This clonotype was found a few times. This chain links TRBV27 with TRBJ2-1; 8 bases line up with TRBD2. This CDR3 spans 16 amino acids. Germline CDR1 reads MNHEY; CDR2 reads SMNVEV (reference sequence). V was pared by 1 base and J by 6 bases, with 8 bases of the junction left unmatched. The CDR3 loop reads CASSLWTGTSFNEQFF. The CDR3 DNA follows: TGTGCCAGCAGTTTATGGACCGGGACTAGTTTCAATGAGCAGTTCTTC.

This clonotype appeared many times. The chain is built from TRBV10-3 and TRBJ2-1, with 7 bases lining up with TRBD2. With 4 bases clipped from V and 7 bases from J, the junction kept 1 base outside the gene matches. The CDR3 has 12 amino acids. Germline V gene data show CDR1 as ENHRY and CDR2 as SYGVKD. CDR3 bases: TGTGCCATCAGTGGCGGGGGAAATGAGCAGTTCTTC. This gives the protein CAISGGGNEQFF.

In regard to this clonotype: A much larger clone lies a single base off, so this may be a read error. V usage is TRBV5-1 and J usage is TRBJ2-1; 9 bases line up with TRBD2. The CDR3 has 15 amino acids. With V trimmed by 3 bases and J by 3 bases, 4 bases remained unmatched. The germline gives CDR1 SGHRS, CDR2 YFSETQ. The DNA of the CDR3 is TGCGCCAGCAGCTGGGCGCGGGAGGGCTACAATGAGCAGTTCTTC. Translated, it gives CASSWAREGYNEQFF.

This clonotype has just a few counts. This chain joins TRBV21-1 and TRBJ2-7; TRBD1 was called by the table and not checked on the DNA. TRBV21-1 is deemed a pseudogene. This CDR3 is built from 17 residues. The CDR3 region is CASSKISGDRGTFQQYF. The CDR3 DNA sequence: TGTGCCAGCAGCAAAATCTCGGGTGACAGGGGGACATTCCAGCAGTACTTC.

Worth noting for this clonotype: At one boundary the junction diverges from the germline segment, which might be a read error. The V and J genes are TRBV7-6 and TRBJ1-3; D is unresolved. Per germline, CDR1 SGHVS and CDR2 FNYEAQ. This CDR3 spans 15 amino acids. The DNA of the CDR3 is TGTGCCGGCAGCTTGCCCCCTGGCTCTGGAAACACCATATATTTT. As protein: CAGSLPPGSGNTIYF.

In this sample, this clonotype turned up many times. The chain is built from TRBV15 and TRBJ2-6; either TRBD1 or TRBD2 may supply D (5 bases each). The germline V gene encodes CDR1 LNHNV and CDR2 YYDKDF (reference sequence). CDR3 length equals 17 residues. V was trimmed by 2 bases and J by 2 bases, leaving 13 bases between them. In DNA form, the CDR3 reads TGTGCCACCAGCAGAAATCGTGAGGGGACTGGGGCCAACGTCCTGACTTTC. This codes for CATSRNREGTGANVLTF.

This clonotype occurred a few times. The gene calls are TRBV11-2 and TRBJ2-1, with TRBD2 matching over 9 bases. Germline-derived CDR1 and CDR2 are SGHAT and FQNNGV. The CDR3 has 19 amino acids. V dropped 5 bases and J dropped 8; count of bases not matched to a gene: 22. The CDR3 DNA reads as TGTGCCAGCAGCCCCCGAGGTAGCGGGAGTTCCCGAATGGTTGATGAGCAGTTCTTC. It specifies CASSPRGSGSSRMVDEQFF.

Worth noting for this clonotype: Just one base apart from a much larger clone, this may be a read error. The chain carries TRBV20-1 and TRBJ2-5; TRBD1 is a possible D gene (5 bases). The DNA end lines up better with TRBJ2-4; the J call may be wrong. The CDR3 is made up of 12 amino acids. Germline CDR1 and CDR2: DFQATT and SNEGSKA (reference sequence). DNA of the CDR3: TGCAGTGCTAGTTTGACAAGGGGCATTCAGTACTTC. Its translation: CSASLTRGIQYF.

Of note for this clonotype: Since a much larger clone is just one base distant, this may be a read error. The rearrangement joins TRBV7-7 to TRBJ2-1; D is uncertain. Germline V gene lookup returns CDR1 SSHAT and CDR2 FNYEAQ (reference sequence). The CDR3 sequence is 13 residues long. CDR3 amino acids: CVSSTRVTNEQFF. Written as DNA, the CDR3 is TGTGTTAGCAGCACCCGGGTCACCAATGAGCAGTTCTTC.

Concerning this clonotype itself: One junction end disagrees with the germline gene, perhaps due to a read error. V is TRBV28 and J is TRBJ1-4, with D hard to call. The length of the CDR3 is 14 residues. Germline V gene lookup returns CDR1 MDHEN and CDR2 SYDVKM. Here the CDR3 reads CASTQDSGPEELFF. The CDR3 DNA reads as TGTGCCAGCACCCAGGACTCCGGCCCTGAAGAACTGTTTTTT.

This clonotype turned up a few times. The chain combines TRBV11-2 with TRBJ2-3; 12 bases are a match to TRBD1. Unmatched junction bases numbered 4, after V lost 5 bases and J lost 1 base. The V gene's germline CDR1 is SGHAT and CDR2 FQNNGV. The CDR3 totals 16 residues. CDR3 region: CASSAGQGAGTDTQYF. The CDR3 DNA reads TGTGCCAGCAGCGCGGGACAGGGGGCTGGCACAGATACGCAGTATTTT. The entire variable domain, with the rest obtained from reference TRBV11-2 and TRBJ2-3, is as follows: EAGVAQSPRYKIIEKRQSVAFWCNPISGHATLYWYQQILGQGPKLLIQFQNNGVVDDSQLPKDRFSAERLKGVDSTLKIQPAKLEDSAVYLCASSAGQGAGTDTQYFGPGTRLTVL.

This chain links TRBV20-1 with TRBJ2-2; D uncertain. The CDR3 extends over 14 amino acids. V lost 6 bases to trimming and J lost 4 bases, with 15 bases between them. Germline CDR1 is DFQATT and CDR2 is SNEGSKA (reference sequence). The CDR3 region has the DNA TGCAGTGCCGGACCAGATACGGCCACCGGGGAGCTGTTTTTT. Translation gives CSAGPDTATGELFF.

With respect to this clonotype: A read error is possible here, since a much larger clone lies one base away. The V call is TRBV7-9, the J call TRBJ2-7; TRBD2 agrees at 10 bases. From germline, CDR1 is SEHNR and CDR2 FQNEAQ (reference sequence). The CDR3 totals 15 residues. Trimming cost V 4 bases and J 7 bases; bases outside gene matches: 10. The CDR3 loop is CASSWGLATRREQYF. The CDR3 DNA sequence: TGTGCCAGCAGCTGGGGACTAGCGACCCGACGGGAGCAGTACTTC.

A word on this clonotype: This may be a read error: a much more frequent sequence differs by one nucleotide. The chain is built from TRBV28 and TRBJ2-5; 7 nucleotides agree with TRBD2. This CDR3 is built from 14 residues. Trimming at V came to 6 bases and at J to 6 bases, leaving 10 bases not matched to a gene. Per the germline V gene, CDR1 is MDHEN and CDR2 is SYDVKM. The DNA of the CDR3 is TGTGCCAGCAGGTTAGGGACTACCGGAAAGACCCAGTACTTC. Amino acid sequence: CASRLGTTGKTQYF. Variable domain in full (rest from reference TRBV28 and TRBJ2-5): DVKVTQSSRYLVKRTGEKVFLECVQDMDHENMFWYRQDPGLGLRLIYFSYDVKMKEKGDIPEGYSVSREKKERFSLILESASTNQTSMYLCASRLGTTGKTQYFGPGTRLLVL.

The chain links TRBV5-1 to TRBJ1-6, with D perhaps matching TRBD1 (6 bases). The germline V gene encodes CDR1 SGHRS and CDR2 YFSETQ. The V end was cut by 0 bases, the J end by 7 bases, with 11 bases between. The CDR3 runs to 15 residues. The CDR3 nucleotides read TGCGCCAGCAGCTTGGATCGGGGGCGCAATTCACCCCTCCACTTT. This codes for CASSLDRGRNSPLHF.

This clonotype was detected a few times. The chain recombines TRBV27 with TRBJ2-3; 7 positions agree with TRBD1. The V gene end was trimmed by 6 bases and the J gene end by 2 bases; junction bases not matched to a gene: 2. Germline CDR1 MNHEY, CDR2 SMNVEV (reference sequence). The CDR3 runs 13 residues. In DNA, the CDR3 is TGTGCCAGCAGACAGGGGAACACAGATACGCAGTATTTT. It yields the protein CASRQGNTDTQYF.